What follows describes a single T cell receptor beta chain. V was clipped by 1 base and J by 5 bases; unmatched bases: 3. The CDR3 totals 15 residues. Germline assignment: CDR1 SGHNT and CDR2 YYREEE (reference sequence). Cohorts were determined from participant-reported clinical history. Recovery meant two consecutive negative NP/OP PCR tests, professional clearance, or resolved symptoms. This entry belongs to a study of blood T cell repertoires in COVID-19. In the study overall: Acute-phase and convalescent COVID-19 samples originated in the United States, Italy and Spain.

Libraries were prepared by immunoSEQ multiplex PCR; TCRdb keeps only in-frame clonotypes and omits some of them. Among about 400,000 clones listed, less than 90% were seen once. The TCR sequence derives from a woman in her twenties or thirties who had recovered from COVID-19. Sequenced: PBMCs or T cells enriched from blood (not recorded which). V is TRBV5-4 and J is TRBJ2-3; 11 positions agree with TRBD2. CDR3 nucleotide sequence: TGTGCCAGCAGCTTGACTAGCGGGGGACAAGATACGCAGTATTTT. This codes for CASSLTSGGQDTQYF.